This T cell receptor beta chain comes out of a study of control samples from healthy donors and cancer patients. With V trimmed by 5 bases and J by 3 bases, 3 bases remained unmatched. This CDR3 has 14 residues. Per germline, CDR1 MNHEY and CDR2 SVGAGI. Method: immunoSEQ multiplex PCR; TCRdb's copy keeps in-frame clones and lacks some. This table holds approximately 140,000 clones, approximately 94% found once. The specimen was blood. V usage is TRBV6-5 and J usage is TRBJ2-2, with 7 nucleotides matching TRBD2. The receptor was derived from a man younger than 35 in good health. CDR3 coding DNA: TGTGCCAGCAGTACGCGGGGGTACACCGGGGAGCTGTTTTTT. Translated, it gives CASSTRGYTGELFF.